This section outlines one T cell receptor beta chain sequence together with its context. Its target is not known. This specimen comes from a study of OX40 agonist ivuxolimab in advanced cancers. Study context: Every 2 weeks, patients received ivuxolimab intravenously, dosed at 0.01 to 10 mg/kg. Mean age around 60 years, range 23 to 79; about 85% male. It was permissible to have had prior anti-PD-1, anti-PD-L1 or anti-CTLA-4 therapy, and around 40% had some.

Here immunoSEQ multiplex PCR was the method, and the copy in TCRdb shows in-frame clones only, minus some. The sample holds 55,000 to 80,000 clones; around 90% are singletons and the top ten take less than 0.7%. Study findings and constraints: With doses of 0.1 to 3.0 mg/kg, CD4+ and CD8+ blood T cells had undergone clonal expansion by week 6.

Germline CDR1 LNHNV, CDR2 YYDKDF (reference sequence). The CDR3 is 13 amino acids. V lost 0 bases and J 4 bases, leaving 7 bases between the germline ends. The chain is built from TRBV15 and TRBJ2-7, with D maybe TRBD2 (5 bases). The input for sequencing was CD4+ or CD8+ T cells sorted from blood, taken in a trial of the OX40 agonist ivuxolimab. This TCR was sampled from an adult with an advanced solid tumor such as melanoma, head and neck, liver or kidney cancer. CDR3 nucleotides: TGTGCCACCAGCAGAGATCGGGGTTACGAGCAGTACTTC. It specifies CATSRDRGYEQYF.